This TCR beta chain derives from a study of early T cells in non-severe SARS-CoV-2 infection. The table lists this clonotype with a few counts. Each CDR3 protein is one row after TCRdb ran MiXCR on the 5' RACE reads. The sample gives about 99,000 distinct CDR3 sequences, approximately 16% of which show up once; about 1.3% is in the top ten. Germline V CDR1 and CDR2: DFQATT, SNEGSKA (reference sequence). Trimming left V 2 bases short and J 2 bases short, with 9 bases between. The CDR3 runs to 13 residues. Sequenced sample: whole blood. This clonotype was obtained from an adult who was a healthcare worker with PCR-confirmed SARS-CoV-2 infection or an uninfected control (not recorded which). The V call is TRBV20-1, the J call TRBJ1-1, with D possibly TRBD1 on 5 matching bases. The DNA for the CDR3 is TGCAGTGCTAGACGACAGCCTAACACTGAAGCTTTCTTT. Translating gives CSARRQPNTEAFF.